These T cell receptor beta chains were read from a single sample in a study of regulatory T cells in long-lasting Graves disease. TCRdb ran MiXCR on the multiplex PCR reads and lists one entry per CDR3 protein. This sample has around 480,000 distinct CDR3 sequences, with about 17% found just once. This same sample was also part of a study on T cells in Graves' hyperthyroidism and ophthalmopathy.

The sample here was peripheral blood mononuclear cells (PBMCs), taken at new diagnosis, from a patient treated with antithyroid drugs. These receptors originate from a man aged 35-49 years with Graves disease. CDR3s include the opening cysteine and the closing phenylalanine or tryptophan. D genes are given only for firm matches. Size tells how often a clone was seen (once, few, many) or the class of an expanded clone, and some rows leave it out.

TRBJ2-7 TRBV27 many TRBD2 CASSLRPGGGTPYEQYF TGTGCCAGCAGTTTACGCCCGGGGGGGGGGACCCCCTACGAGCAGTACTTC
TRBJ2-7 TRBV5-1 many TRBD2 CASRPLLAGGNYEQYF TGCGCCAGCAGACCCCTCCTAGCGGGAGGGAACTACGAGCAGTACTTC
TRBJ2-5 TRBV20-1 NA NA CSARSSFSDQETQYF TGCAGTGCTAGGAGCTCTTTTAGCGACCAAGAGACCCAGTACTTC
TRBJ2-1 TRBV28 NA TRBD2 CASSPSGSADEQFF TGTGCCAGCAGTCCCAGCGGGAGTGCGGATGAGCAGTTCTTC
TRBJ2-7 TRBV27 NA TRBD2 CASSQGLALTYEQYF TGTGCCAGCAGTCAAGGACTAGCGCTAACCTACGAGCAGTACTTC
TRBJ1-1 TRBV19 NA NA CASSPTGPNTEAFF TGTGCCAGTAGTCCGACAGGTCCGAACACTGAAGCTTTCTTT
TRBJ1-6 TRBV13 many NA CASSLGGNNSPLHF TGTGCCAGCAGCTTAGGGGGCAATAATTCACCCCTCCACTTT
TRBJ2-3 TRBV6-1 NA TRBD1 CASSQGARGTDTQYF TGTGCCAGCAGTCAGGGGGCAAGGGGCACAGATACGCAGTATTTT
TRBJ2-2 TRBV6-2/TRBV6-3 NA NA CASSEFRASNTGELFF TGTGCCAGCAGTGAATTCAGGGCCTCCAACACCGGGGAGCTGTTTTTT
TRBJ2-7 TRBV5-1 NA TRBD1 CASRSVAGGGEQYF TGCGCCAGCAGGTCGGTCGCAGGGGGCGGGGAGCAGTACTTC
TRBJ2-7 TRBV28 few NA CASSFLHTVSSYEQYF TGTGCCAGCAGTTTCCTTCACACGGTTAGCTCCTACGAGCAGTACTTC
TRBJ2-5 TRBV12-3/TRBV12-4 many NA CASSRTGVRETQYF TGTGCCAGCAGCCGTACCGGTGTCCGAGAGACCCAGTACTTC